These 5 T cell receptor beta chains were sequenced from one sample in a study of blood T cells in healthy people across ages. Primers used in a second PCR of roughly 6 to 12 cycles were a sample-barcoded 5' primer and a J-beta primer mix. MiXCR, applied by TCRdb to the 5' RACE reads, yields one record per CDR3 protein. The top ten clones hold 20% to 25% of a sample with around 940,000 distinct CDR3 sequences, roughly half of them seen once. The source material was blood. These receptors all come from a woman aged 60 to 75 in good health.

This clonotype has only a few counts. V usage is TRBV20-1 and J usage is TRBJ1-2; the match to TRBD1 covers 8 bases. This CDR3 region has 13 residues. The ends lost 1 base at V and 6 bases at J; junction bases unmatched: 4. Germline V gene data show CDR1 as DFQATT and CDR2 as SNEGSKA (reference sequence). CDR3 protein: CSARAAGGDGYTF. The CDR3 DNA is TGCAGTGCTAGAGCAGCAGGGGGCGATGGCTACACCTTC.

The chain carries TRBV29-1 and TRBJ2-1; no clear D gene. CDR1 is SQVTM and CDR2 is ANQGSEA in the germline V gene. With 2 bases removed from V and 8 bases from J, the gap between germline ends came to 10 bases. The CDR3 sequence is 12 residues long. DNA for the CDR3: TGCAGCGTTGAAACTTATTACGATGAGCAGTTCTTC. This translates into CSVETYYDEQFF.

The chain carries TRBV25-1 and TRBJ1-2, with D hard to call. The germline CDR1 and CDR2 sequences are MGHDK and SYGVNS. V was pared by 8 bases and J by 2 bases, with 12 bases between. The CDR3 runs 13 residues. As DNA, the CDR3 is TGTGCCAGCTCCTCCACATACAACTATGGCTACACCTTC. It specifies CASSSTYNYGYTF.

The chain uses TRBV12-3 or TRBV12-4 and TRBJ2-7; 10 bases map to TRBD1. V lost 5 bases to trimming and J lost 7 bases; unmatched junction nucleotides: 2. The CDR3 has 12 amino acids. CDR3 sequence: CASSRQGAEQYF. The CDR3 nucleotides are TGTGCCAGCAGTCGACAGGGGGCAGAGCAGTACTTC.

The count of this clonotype is one. This sequence joins TRBV2 and TRBJ1-1; D might be TRBD1 (6 bases). Germline lookup yields CDR1 SNHLY and CDR2 FYNNEI. Trimming left V 3 bases short and J 1 base short, with 9 bases between. This CDR3 comprises 14 residues. Here the CDR3 reads CASSEQGPNTEAFF. The DNA of the CDR3 is TGTGCCAGCAGTGAGCAGGGGCCGAACACTGAAGCTTTCTTT.